This is a list of T cell receptor beta chains from one sample in a study of siplizumab effects on memory and regulatory T cells. Here immunoSEQ multiplex PCR was the method, and the copy in TCRdb shows in-frame clones only, minus some. In the table there are about 72,000 clones, 91% of which are singletons. The sample was CD8+ T cells sorted from blood. The receptors were sampled from a human donor in good health. Each CDR3 is given with its conserved first and last residue. A D gene is named only where the DNA matches it firmly. Not every row has a clone size; where given, it reads once, few, many or a size class.

CASSQRRNIFWESNQPQHF | TGTGCCAGCAGCCAGAGGAGGAATATCTTCTGGGAGAGCAATCAGCCCCAGCATTTT | - | - | 19 | TRBJ1-5 | TRBV28
CASSLGQGNTEAFF | TGCGCCAGCAGCCTTGGACAGGGAAACACTGAAGCTTTCTTT | - | TRBD1 | 14 | TRBJ1-1 | TRBV4-1
CASSLGIGGPDTEAFF | TGTGCCAGCAGCTTGGGGATAGGCGGACCCGACACTGAAGCTTTCTTT | - | - | 16 | TRBJ1-1 | TRBV5-5
CASSTGTGYGYTF | TGTGCCAGTAGTACAGGGACAGGCTATGGCTACACCTTC | - | TRBD1 | 13 | TRBJ1-2 | TRBV19
CASSERDRVQGAGELFF | TGTGCCAGCAGTGAACGGGACAGGGTCCAGGGCGCCGGGGAGCTGTTTTTT | - | TRBD1 | 17 | TRBJ2-2 | TRBV6-1
CASSLGASYNEQFF | TGTGCCAGCAGTTTAGGTGCTAGCTACAATGAGCAGTTCTTC | - | - | 14 | TRBJ2-1 | TRBV27
CASSRGMGNEQFF | TGTGCCAGCAGCAGAGGGATGGGGAATGAGCAGTTCTTC | - | - | 13 | TRBJ2-1 | TRBV4-2
CAWSYLRGFNQPQHF | TGTGCCTGGAGTTATCTCAGGGGATTCAATCAGCCCCAGCATTTT | - | - | 15 | TRBJ1-5 | TRBV30
CASRDSPSEETQYF | TGTGCCAGCCGGGATTCCCCTAGTGAAGAGACCCAGTACTTC | - | - | 14 | TRBJ2-5 | TRBV10-3
CASSLERYREHLATNEKLFF | TGTGCCAGCAGCTTGGAGCGGTACCGGGAGCACCTTGCAACTAATGAAAAACTGTTTTTT | - | - | 20 | TRBJ1-4 | TRBV5-8
CASSSQGRYEAFF | TGTGCCAGCAGCTCGCAAGGCAGGTATGAAGCTTTCTTT | medium-sized | - | 13 | TRBJ1-1 | TRBV7-9
CASSQVGRDTEAFF | TGTGCCAGCAGCCAAGTTGGGAGGGACACTGAAGCTTTCTTT | - | - | 14 | TRBJ1-1 | TRBV4-2